One and the same sample provided the 29 T cell receptor beta chains below, sequenced in a study of T cell clonality in common variable immunodeficiency. Profiled with immunoSEQ multiplex PCR; TCRdb holds only in-frame clones, not every one. In total the sample includes about 35,000 clones, none of them seen once. Sequencing used peripheral blood mononuclear cells. These TCRs come from a person aged 18 to 75 in good health.

This clone was found many times. Sequencing ends 3 residues short of the CDR3 end; the germline J gene provides the rest. This chain uses TRBV6-1 with TRBJ2-7; 9 bases agree with TRBD1. With V trimmed by 4 bases and J by 2 bases, 6 bases remained unmatched. The CDR3 length is 15 residues. CDR1 and CDR2 from the germline V gene are MNHNS and SASEGT. CDR3 loop: CASSGRDRATYEQYF. The CDR3 DNA, read in part, is TGTGCCAGCAGTGGCCGGGACAGGGCGACCTACGAG.

This clone was detected many times. The missing CDR3 end, 3 residues past where the read stops, is filled in from the germline J gene. The chain uses TRBV24-1 and TRBJ2-7; maybe TRBD1 (5 bases). Trimming left V 2 bases short and J 2 bases short, with 9 bases between. CDR1 is KGHDR, CDR2 SFDVKD, per germline. The CDR3 is made up of 14 amino acids. The CDR3 sequence is CATSDSTGPYEQYF. CDR3 DNA (partial): TGTGCCACCAGTGATTCTACAGGCCCCTACGAG.

In this sample, this clone turned up many times. The read falls 3 residues short of the CDR3 end, and the missing part is taken from the germline J gene. The rearrangement uses TRBV19 and TRBJ1-4, with no clear D. V was clipped by 1 base and J by 6 bases, with 6 bases between them. CDR3 length: 13 residues. The germline gives CDR1 LNHDA, CDR2 SQIVND (reference sequence). The sequenced part of the CDR3 DNA is TGTGCCAGTAGTATAGTTCAGGATGAAAAA. Amino acids: CASSIVQDEK. The CDR3 as a whole reads CASSIVQDEKLFF.

This clone appeared a few times. The CDR3 end falls 3 residues outside the read, so it is completed with the germline J gene. The chain employs TRBV5-1 and TRBJ1-3, with 10 positions matching TRBD1. The CDR3 covers 17 residues. With 0 bases clipped from V and 2 bases from J, the junction kept 5 bases outside the gene matches. In germline, CDR1 is SGHRS, CDR2 YFSETQ. Partial CDR3 DNA: TGCGCCAGCAGCTTGGTTGGGGACAGGGGAACTGGAAACACC. Protein sequence: CASSLVGDRGTGNT. The full CDR3 protein is CASSLVGDRGTGNTIYF.

This clone was seen repeatedly, ten times or more. The read terminates 3 residues ahead of where the CDR3 ends, so the germline J gene completes it. The rearrangement joins TRBV10-1 to TRBJ1-1, with 10 bases identical to TRBD1. With V trimmed by 6 bases and J by 4 bases, 2 bases remained unmatched. The CDR3 totals 13 residues. Germline loops: CDR1 WNHNN, CDR2 SYGVQD (reference sequence). CDR3 in amino acids: CASRGQGGTEAFF. The part of the CDR3 DNA that was read is TGCGCCAGCAGAGGACAGGGGGGCACTGAA.

This clone was seen many times. CDR3: CAWSVQLNTEAFF. CDR3 DNA (partial): TGTGCCTGGAGTGTACAATTGAACACTGAA. V usage is TRBV30 and J usage is TRBJ1-1; D ambiguous. Read data end 3 residues before the CDR3 end; the end is taken from the germline J gene. The CDR3 is made up of 13 amino acids. CDR1 is GTSNPN and CDR2 is SVGIG in the germline V gene (reference sequence). V lost 0 bases and J 0 bases, leaving 5 bases between the germline ends.

This clone appeared many times. The CDR3 end is not reached by the read, which stops 3 residues before it; the germline J gene fills it in. The chain recombines TRBV30 with TRBJ2-5; D is perhaps TRBD2 (6 bases). The CDR3 runs to 13 residues. The V gene lost 3 bases and the J gene lost 5 bases, with 13 bases spanning the gap. In germline, CDR1 is GTSNPN, CDR2 SVGIG (reference sequence). The CDR3 reads CAWSGGARETQYF. Incomplete CDR3 DNA: TGTGCCTGGAGCGGAGGGGCGCGGGAGACC.

This clone was seen more than once but under ten times. From the germline J gene comes the end of the CDR3, since the read stops 3 residues before it. The chain joins TRBV7-8 to TRBJ1-5; no reliable D call. Looked up from germline, CDR1 is SGHVS and CDR2 is FQNEAQ. Trimming left V 0 bases short and J 7 bases short, with 10 bases between. There are 14 residues in the CDR3. CDR3 in amino acids: CASSLAGVRQPQHF. CDR3 DNA (partial): TGTGCCAGCAGCTTAGCCGGGGTGCGGCAGCCC. Based on the CDR3 plus reference TRBV7-8 and TRBJ1-5, the full variable domain is GAGVSQSPRYKVAKRGQDVALRCDPISGHVSLFWYQQALGQGPEFLTYFQNEAQLDKSGLPSDRFFAERPEGSVSTLKIQRTQQEDSAVYLCASSLAGVRQPQHFGDGTRLSIL.

Concerning this clone: The missing CDR3 end, 3 residues past where the read stops, is filled in from the germline J gene. J is TRBJ2-7 and V is TRBV7-2; 11 positions match TRBD1. Germline V gene data show CDR1 as SGHTA and CDR2 as FQGNSA. Germline trimming cut 1 base from V and 5 bases from J; bases unmatched to any gene: 4. The CDR3 is 15 amino acids. This chain's CDR3 is CASSLVRTGGDEQYF. The sequenced CDR3 bases are TGTGCCAGCAGCTTAGTTAGGACAGGGGGCGACGAG.

This clone was found many times. Read data end 3 residues before the CDR3 end; the end is taken from the germline J gene. The chain couples TRBV20-1 to TRBJ2-1; 11 nucleotides align to TRBD2. The CDR3 consists of 16 residues. CDR1 is DFQATT and CDR2 is SNEGSKA in the germline V gene (reference sequence). The ends lost 6 bases at V and 0 bases at J; junction bases unmatched: 7. CDR3 sequence: CSAWGLAASSYNEQFF. CDR3 DNA (partial): TGCAGTGCCTGGGGACTAGCGGCCAGCTCCTACAATGAG.

This clone was counted a few times. Coverage ceases 3 residues before the CDR3 finishes, and the germline J gene fills in the end. The rearrangement uses TRBV11-3 and TRBJ2-7; tentative D call: TRBD1 (5 bases). Per germline, CDR1 SGHNT and CDR2 YENEEA. With 4 bases removed from V and 1 base from J, the gap between germline ends came to 14 bases. The length of the CDR3 is 15 residues. The part of the CDR3 DNA that was read is TGTGCCAGCAGCTCCGGACACGAAAGGTCCTACGAG. Translated: CASSSGHERSYE. The full CDR3 is CASSSGHERSYEQYF. Based on the CDR3 plus reference TRBV11-3 and TRBJ2-7, the full variable domain is EAGVVQSPRYKIIEKKQPVAFWCNPISGHNTLYWYLQNLGQGPELLIRYENEEAVDDSQLPKDRFSAERLKGVDSTLKIQPAELGDSAVYLCASSSGHERSYEQYFGPGTRLTVT.

This clone has a count of ten or more. The read ends 3 residues before the CDR3 terminus; that terminus is restored from the germline J gene. This chain uses TRBV29-1 with TRBJ2-7, with 12 bases fitting TRBD2. Trimming removed 0 bases from V and 0 bases from J; junction bases left unmatched: 12. This CDR3 has 19 amino acids. Germline CDR1 and CDR2: SQVTM and ANQGSEA. Incomplete CDR3 DNA: TGCAGCGTTGAAGATCCGGGAGGACTAGCGGGGTCGAGCTCCTACGAG. It yields the protein CSVEDPGGLAGSSSYE. The full CDR3 sequence reads CSVEDPGGLAGSSSYEQYF.

This clone was counted at least ten times. The read stops 3 residues short of the end of the CDR3; the missing end is completed from the germline J gene. The chain joins TRBV14 to TRBJ2-1; D possibly uses TRBD1 or TRBD2 (6 bases each). Germline lookup yields CDR1 SGHDN and CDR2 FVKESK. CDR3 length equals 14 residues. V lost 1 base and J lost 9, with 13 bases in between. The CDR3 sequence is CASSQVGGGFEQFF. CDR3 DNA (partial): TGTGCCAGCAGCCAAGTCGGAGGGGGTTTTGAG.

As to this clone: The sequenced fragment ends 3 residues before the CDR3 boundary, so the rest is inferred from the germline J gene. V is TRBV7-6 and J is TRBJ1-5, with TRBD1 as a possible D gene (5 bases). Trimming took 3 bases from V and 7 from J, leaving 13 bases between them. The CDR3 extends over 14 amino acids. In germline, CDR1 is SGHVS, CDR2 FNYEAQ. CDR3 DNA (partial): TGTGCCAGCAGCTTTCGACAGAAACGCCAGCCC. Its translation: CASSFRQKRQP. The CDR3 as a whole reads CASSFRQKRQPQHF.

This clone came up many times. The read ends 3 residues early relative to the CDR3; the germline J gene fills the gap. The chain links TRBV20-1 to TRBJ2-3; 14 bases are shared with TRBD2. J gave up 0 bases and V 4 bases, and 9 bases lay outside the gene matches. The CDR3 is 18 residues long. The germline CDR1 and CDR2 sequences are DFQATT and SNEGSKA (reference sequence). Incomplete CDR3 DNA: TGCAGTGCTAAACCTGGGACTAGCGGGAGACGGAGCACAGATACG. It encodes CSAKPGTSGRRSTDT. The full CDR3 protein reads CSAKPGTSGRRSTDTQYF.

This clone was seen many times. Read sequence stops 3 residues before the CDR3 end, and the germline J gene provides the missing end. This chain connects TRBV29-1 to TRBJ2-3; 9 bases align to TRBD1. V trimming: 7 bases; J trimming: 4 bases; junction bases outside the gene matches: 6. CDR1 is SQVTM, CDR2 ANQGSEA, per germline. This CDR3 region has 13 residues. CDR3 DNA, as far as it was read: TGCAGCGCCACAGGGGGCGGCGCAGATACG. Its translation is CSATGGGADT. The complete CDR3 sequence is CSATGGGADTQYF.

This clone was seen ten or more times. The CDR3 goes on 3 residues after the read ends, and that part is filled in from the germline J gene. This chain joins TRBV13 and TRBJ2-5; D is possibly TRBD2 (7 bases). This CDR3 has 15 amino acids. Between the trimmed V and J ends, which lost 0 bases and 4 bases, there was a span of 12 bases. Germline assignment: CDR1 PRHDT and CDR2 FYEKMQ (reference sequence). The CDR3 bases that were read are TGTGCCAGCAGCTTAGGGGGGGGGCCTTTAGAGACC. This translates into CASSLGGGPLET. The entire CDR3 protein reads CASSLGGGPLETQYF.

This clone was observed many times. The CDR3 end falls 3 residues outside the read, so it is completed with the germline J gene. V is TRBV19 and J is TRBJ1-4; TRBD1 agrees at 10 bases. The V and J ends lost 9 bases and 5 bases, in that order; junction bases with no gene match: 9. The CDR3 covers 15 residues. The V gene's germline CDR1 is LNHDA and CDR2 SQIVND (reference sequence). CDR3 DNA (partial): TGTGCCAGCCGTATAGGGACAGGGGCGAATGAAAAA. Protein: CASRIGTGANEK. The full CDR3 protein reads CASRIGTGANEKLFF. The entire variable domain, with the rest obtained from reference TRBV19 and TRBJ1-4, is as follows: DGGITQSPKYLFRKEGQNVTLSCEQNLNHDAMYWYRQDPGQGLRLIYYSQIVNDFQKGDIAEGYSVSREKKESFPLTVTSAQKNPTAFYLCASRIGTGANEKLFFGSGTQLSVL.

There are many counts of this clone. The read comes to an end 3 residues before the CDR3 does, leaving the germline J gene to fill in the end. The chain is built from TRBV19 and TRBJ2-3; TRBD1 matches 7 bases. After removal of 5 bases from V and 1 base from J, the junction contained 15 bases not matched to a gene. This CDR3 is 18 amino acids long. Germline assignment: CDR1 LNHDA and CDR2 SQIVND (reference sequence). Partial CDR3 DNA: TGTGCCAGTAGTGCTATAGGGACAGCGTCATACGGCACAGATACG. Protein sequence: CASSAIGTASYGTDT. The full CDR3 is CASSAIGTASYGTDTQYF.

The sample holds a few counts of this clone. The read ends 3 residues shy of where the CDR3 ends; the end is completed using the germline J gene. The J gene is TRBJ2-3, the V gene TRBV7-9; no clear D. Trimming took 5 bases from V and 2 from J, leaving 14 bases between them. Germline loops: CDR1 SEHNR, CDR2 FQNEAQ (reference sequence). The CDR3 extends over 15 amino acids. The CDR3 loop is CASSPGQGFTDTQYF. CDR3 DNA, as far as it was read: TGTGCCAGCAGCCCTGGGCAAGGGTTCACAGATACG. Full variable domain (outside the CDR3, taken from reference TRBV7-9 and TRBJ2-3): DTGVSQNPRHKITKRGQNVTFRCDPISEHNRLYWYRQTLGQGPEFLTYFQNEAQLEKSRLLSDRFSAERPKGSFSTLEIQRTEQGDSAMYLCASSPGQGFTDTQYFGPGTRLTVL.

This clone occurred many times. The sequence runs out 3 residues before the end of the CDR3; the remainder is reconstructed from the germline J gene. The chain carries TRBV5-1 and TRBJ2-5; weak D call: TRBD1 (6 bases). The CDR3 runs 14 residues. Germline V CDR1 and CDR2: SGHRS, YFSETQ. V lost 2 bases, J lost 1 base, and 9 bases lay in between. The part of the CDR3 DNA that was read is TGCGCCAGCAGCTTTGGACAGATCCAAGAGACC. Translation: CASSFGQIQET. In full, the CDR3 is CASSFGQIQETQYF. Full variable domain (rest looked up from reference TRBV5-1 and TRBJ2-5): KAGVTQTPRYLIKTRGQQVTLSCSPISGHRSVSWYQQTPGQGLQFLFEYFSETQRNKGNFPGRFSGRQFSNSRSEMNVSTLELGDSALYLCASSFGQIQETQYFGPGTRLLVL.

Regarding this clone: The read ends 3 residues early relative to the CDR3; the germline J gene fills the gap. The identical CDR3 is also encoded by other nucleotide sequences in the sample. This chain joins TRBV19 and TRBJ2-7; D is unclear. The CDR3 is made up of 11 amino acids. Germline V CDR1 and CDR2: LNHDA, SQIVND (reference sequence). With 5 bases removed from V and 6 bases from J, the gap between germline ends came to 8 bases. Incomplete CDR3 DNA: TGTGCCAGTAGTCAAGGGTCCGAG. Translated: CASSQGSE. In full, the CDR3 is CASSQGSEQYF.

This clone was counted many times. The missing CDR3 end, 3 residues past where the read stops, is filled in from the germline J gene. The genes are TRBV28 and TRBJ1-2, with 11 positions matching TRBD1. The CDR3 runs 14 residues. From germline, CDR1 is MDHEN and CDR2 SYDVKM. The CDR3 sequence is CASRKGQGARGYTF. The DNA read from the CDR3 is TGTGCCAGCAGGAAAGGACAGGGGGCGCGGGGC.

To note about this clone: The sequenced fragment ends 3 residues before the CDR3 boundary, so the rest is inferred from the germline J gene. Within the sample, other DNA sequences also encode this same CDR3. This sequence joins TRBV19 and TRBJ1-1, with D tentatively TRBD1 (6 bases). V lost 5 bases to trimming and J lost 4 bases, with 14 bases between them. The CDR3 runs 14 residues. From germline, CDR1 is LNHDA and CDR2 SQIVND (reference sequence). The DNA read from the CDR3 is TGTGCCAGTAGTTCCAACGACAGGCGCACTGAA. It translates to CASSSNDRRTE. The full CDR3 reads CASSSNDRRTEAFF.

Comments on this clone: The read falls 3 residues short of the CDR3 end, and the missing part is taken from the germline J gene. This chain links TRBV10-3 with TRBJ2-7, with 10 bases identical to TRBD2. The CDR3 contains 15 residues. Trimming removed 2 bases from V and 4 bases from J; junction bases left unmatched: 5. The germline CDR1 and CDR2 sequences are ENHRY and SYGVKD. The sequenced CDR3 bases are TGTGCCATCAGTGAGAGCGGGAGGGCCGTTTACGAG. Encoded protein: CAISESGRAVYE. The whole CDR3 is CAISESGRAVYEQYF.

Regarding this clone: Read coverage stops 3 residues before the CDR3 terminus; the germline J gene supplies the remainder. V usage is TRBV19 and J usage is TRBJ1-2; D might be TRBD1 (6 bases). The V end was cut by 7 bases, the J end by 3 bases, with 18 bases between. Per the germline V gene, CDR1 is LNHDA and CDR2 is SQIVND (reference sequence). The CDR3 contains 15 residues. CDR3 bases read: TGTGCCAGTACTGCACTCTGGACAGTTTACTATGGC. It translates to CASTALWTVYYG. The entire CDR3 reads CASTALWTVYYGYTF.

This clone was recorded many times. Read data end 3 residues before the CDR3 end; the end is taken from the germline J gene. V is TRBV4-2 and J is TRBJ2-4; 7 bases agree with TRBD1. Per germline, CDR1 LGHNA and CDR2 YNFKEQ. The junction had 7 bases not matched to a gene; V was cut back by 4 bases and J by 7 bases. CDR3 length: 14 amino acids. CDR3 DNA (partial): TGTGCCAGCAGCCCCACGACAGGGCAGAACATT. Amino acid sequence: CASSPTTGQNI. The full CDR3 reads CASSPTTGQNIQYF.

This clone has at least ten counts. The sequence runs out 3 residues before the end of the CDR3; the remainder is reconstructed from the germline J gene. V gene TRBV10-1 combines with J gene TRBJ2-3; maybe TRBD2 (5 bases). This CDR3 comprises 14 residues. V lost 3 bases to trimming and J lost 1 base, with 8 bases between them. CDR1 WNHNN and CDR2 SYGVQD come from the germline V gene (reference sequence). The CDR3 loop reads CASSELDGTDTQYF. CDR3 DNA, as far as it was read: TGCGCCAGCAGTGAACTAGATGGCACAGATACG.

This clone has ten or more counts. Read sequence stops 3 residues before the CDR3 end, and the germline J gene provides the missing end. The rearrangement joins TRBV6-1 to TRBJ1-2, with 8 bases that match TRBD1. The CDR3 has 13 residues. With V trimmed by 4 bases and J by 5 bases, 3 bases remained unmatched. Germline V gene data show CDR1 as MNHNS and CDR2 as SASEGT. CDR3 loop: CASSVQGEYGYTF. Incomplete CDR3 DNA: TGTGCCAGCAGTGTACAGGGGGAGTATGGC.